The entry below describes one T cell receptor (beta chain). It lacks a known antigen. The input lacks base qualities; no much larger clone sits a single base away. This sample was included in a study of response to subunit inactivated influenza vaccine (dated 2018 in TCRdb). Regarding the complete study: Deep quantitative profiling of the T cell receptor repertoire was used in the study to follow responses to a trivalent subunit inactivated influenza vaccine. The paper as a whole reports these results and caveats: The authors proposed that each seasonal influenza vaccination may bring in only a limited number of new T cells.

The time point label on this specimen signifies: approximately 40 days after influenza vaccine administration. Counted from cysteine to phenylalanine, this CDR3 has 12 amino acids. The CDR3 DNA has 36 bases and is translated from base 1. The germline V gene (reference sequence) yields LNHNV for CDR1 and YYDKDF for CDR2. The junction shows trimming of 3 bases on V and 4 bases on J, plus 5 bases between the germline ends. Library construction relied on RT-PCR. Sequencing was carried out with an Illumina HiSeq 2500. Using fastp at Q25 and MiXCR, TCRdb reprocessed the public reads and kept productive beta chains. Under each unique CDR3 protein, matching rows form one entry showing the most common genes and DNA. Across this sample there are a few hundred thousand distinct CDR3 sequences, with roughly 9.8% seen only once. The top ten clones comprise roughly 12% of the sample.

The TCR was taken from a man over 45 who received an inactivated influenza vaccine. Donor details come from another sample of the same person, matched by shared clones. Here the chain combines TRBV15 and TRBJ2-3, with the D gene too uncertain to name. Sample: PBMCs from blood, taken roughly 45 days after vaccination. The CDR3 region has the sequence CATSSFADTQYF. The base sequence is TGTGCCACCAGCAGCTTCGCAGATACGCAGTATTTT.